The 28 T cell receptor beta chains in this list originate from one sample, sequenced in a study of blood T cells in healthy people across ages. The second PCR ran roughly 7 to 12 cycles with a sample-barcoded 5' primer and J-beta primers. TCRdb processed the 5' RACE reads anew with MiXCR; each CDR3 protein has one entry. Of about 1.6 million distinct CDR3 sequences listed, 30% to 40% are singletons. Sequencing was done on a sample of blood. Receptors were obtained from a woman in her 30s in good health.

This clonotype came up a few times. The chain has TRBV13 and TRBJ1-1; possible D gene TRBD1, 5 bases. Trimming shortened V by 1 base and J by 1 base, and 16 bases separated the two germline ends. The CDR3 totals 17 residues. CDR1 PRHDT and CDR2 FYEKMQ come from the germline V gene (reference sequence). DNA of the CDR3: TGTGCCAGCAGCTTAGATATCACAGGTGGTGCGAACACTGAAGCTTTCTTT. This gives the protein CASSLDITGGANTEAFF. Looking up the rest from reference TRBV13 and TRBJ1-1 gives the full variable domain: AAGVIQSPRHLIKEKRETATLKCYPIPRHDTVYWYQQGPGQDPQFLISFYEKMQSDKGSIPDRFSAQQFSDYHSELNMSSLELGDSALYFCASSLDITGGANTEAFFGQGTRLTVV.

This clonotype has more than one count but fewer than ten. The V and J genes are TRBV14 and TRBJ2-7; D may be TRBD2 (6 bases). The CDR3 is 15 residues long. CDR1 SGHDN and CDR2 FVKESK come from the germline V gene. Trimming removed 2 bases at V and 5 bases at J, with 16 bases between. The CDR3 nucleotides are TGTGCCAGCAGCCAACTGGAGGGACGGCACCACGAGCAGTACTTC. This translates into CASSQLEGRHHEQYF.

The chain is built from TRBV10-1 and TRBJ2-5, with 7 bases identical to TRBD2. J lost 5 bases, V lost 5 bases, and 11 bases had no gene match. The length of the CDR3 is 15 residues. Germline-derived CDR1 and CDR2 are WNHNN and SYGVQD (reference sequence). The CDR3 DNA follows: TGCGCCAGCAGTCCCAATAGCGGGCCTGGGGAGACCCAGTACTTC. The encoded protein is CASSPNSGPGETQYF.

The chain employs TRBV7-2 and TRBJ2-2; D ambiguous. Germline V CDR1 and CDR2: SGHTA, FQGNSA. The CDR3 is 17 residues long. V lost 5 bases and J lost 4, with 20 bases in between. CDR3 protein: CASSHSGSAGTTGELFF. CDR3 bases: TGTGCCAGCAGCCACTCCGGTTCGGCAGGAACCACCGGGGAGCTGTTTTTT.

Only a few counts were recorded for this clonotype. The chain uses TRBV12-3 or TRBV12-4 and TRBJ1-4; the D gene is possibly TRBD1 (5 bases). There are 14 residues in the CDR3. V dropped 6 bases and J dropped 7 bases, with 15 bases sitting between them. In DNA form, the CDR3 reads TGTGCCAGCAGCCGCAAAGACAGTGGTGAAAAACTGTTTTTT. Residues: CASSRKDSGEKLFF.

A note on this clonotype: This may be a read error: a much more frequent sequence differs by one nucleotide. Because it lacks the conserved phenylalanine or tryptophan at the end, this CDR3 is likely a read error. Here the CDR3 DNA reads TGTGCCAGCAGTCCGCGGGGCGGTACCTACGAGCAGTACTCC. Translating it yields CASSPRGGTYEQYS. The chain couples TRBV27 to TRBJ2-7, with a possible D match to TRBD2 (6 bases). Germline CDR1 MNHEY, CDR2 SMNVEV (reference sequence). The CDR3 extends over 14 amino acids. V was shortened by 5 bases and J by 2 bases, with 13 bases between the two germline ends.

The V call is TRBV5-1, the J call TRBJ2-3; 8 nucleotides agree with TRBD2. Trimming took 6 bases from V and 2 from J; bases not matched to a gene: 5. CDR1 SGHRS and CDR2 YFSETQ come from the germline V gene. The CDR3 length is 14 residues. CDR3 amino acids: CASTLGGATDTQYF. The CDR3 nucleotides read TGCGCCAGCACCCTCGGGGGGGCCACAGATACGCAGTATTTT.

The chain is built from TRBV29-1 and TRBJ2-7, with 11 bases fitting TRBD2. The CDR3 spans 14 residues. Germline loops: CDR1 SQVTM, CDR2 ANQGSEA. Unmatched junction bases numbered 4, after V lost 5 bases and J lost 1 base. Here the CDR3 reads CSVLTSGSSYEQYF. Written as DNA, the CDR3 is TGCAGCGTTCTTACTAGCGGGAGTTCCTACGAGCAGTACTTC.

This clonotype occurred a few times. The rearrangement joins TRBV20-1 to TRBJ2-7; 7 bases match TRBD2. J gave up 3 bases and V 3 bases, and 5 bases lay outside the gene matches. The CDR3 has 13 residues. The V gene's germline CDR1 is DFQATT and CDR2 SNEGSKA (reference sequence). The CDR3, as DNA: TGCAGTGCTAGTAAGGCTAGCGGCTACGAGCAGTACTTC. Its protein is CSASKASGYEQYF.

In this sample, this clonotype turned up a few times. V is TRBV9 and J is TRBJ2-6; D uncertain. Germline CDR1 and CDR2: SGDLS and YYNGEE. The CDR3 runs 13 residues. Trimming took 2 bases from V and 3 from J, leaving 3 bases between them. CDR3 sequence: CASSVIGANVLTF. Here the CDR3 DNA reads TGTGCCAGCAGCGTGATTGGGGCCAACGTCCTGACTTTC.

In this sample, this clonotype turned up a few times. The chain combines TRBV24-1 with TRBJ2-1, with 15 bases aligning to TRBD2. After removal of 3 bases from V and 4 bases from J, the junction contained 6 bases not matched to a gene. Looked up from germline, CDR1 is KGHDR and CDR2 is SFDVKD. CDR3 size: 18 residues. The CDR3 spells CATSDPSGTSGRYNEQFF. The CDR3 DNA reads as TGTGCCACCAGTGATCCTTCGGGGACTAGCGGGAGGTACAATGAGCAGTTCTTC.

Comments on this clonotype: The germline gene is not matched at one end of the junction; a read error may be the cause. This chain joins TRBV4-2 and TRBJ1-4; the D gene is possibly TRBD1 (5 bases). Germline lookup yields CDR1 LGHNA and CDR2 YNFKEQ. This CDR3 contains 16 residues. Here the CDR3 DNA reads TGTGCCAGCAGCCAAGATCTCGGCAGGGAGGATGAAAAACGGTTTTTT. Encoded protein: CASSQDLGREDEKRFF.

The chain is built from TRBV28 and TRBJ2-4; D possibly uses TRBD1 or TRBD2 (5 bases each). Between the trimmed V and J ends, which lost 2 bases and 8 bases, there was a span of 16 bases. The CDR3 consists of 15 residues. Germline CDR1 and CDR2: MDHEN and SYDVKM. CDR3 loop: CASSLETGTWHIQYF. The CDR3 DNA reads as TGTGCCAGCAGTTTAGAAACCGGGACCTGGCACATTCAGTACTTC. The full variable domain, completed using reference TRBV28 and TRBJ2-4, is DVKVTQSSRYLVKRTGEKVFLECVQDMDHENMFWYRQDPGLGLRLIYFSYDVKMKEKGDIPEGYSVSREKKERFSLILESASTNQTSMYLCASSLETGTWHIQYFGAGTRLSVL.

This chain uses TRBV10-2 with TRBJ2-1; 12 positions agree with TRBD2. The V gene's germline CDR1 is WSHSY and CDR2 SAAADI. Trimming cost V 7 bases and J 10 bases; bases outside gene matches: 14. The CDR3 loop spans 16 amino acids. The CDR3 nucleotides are TGCGCCAGCACCGGGACTAGCGGGTACAGCTCCTACGAGCAGTTCTTC. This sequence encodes CASTGTSGYSSYEQFF.

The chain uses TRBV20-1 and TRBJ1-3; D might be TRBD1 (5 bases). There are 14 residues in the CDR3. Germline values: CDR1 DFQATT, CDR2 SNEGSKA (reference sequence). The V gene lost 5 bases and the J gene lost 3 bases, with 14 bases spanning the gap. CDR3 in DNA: TGCAGTGCTGCCGGGGGGGGGGTTGGAAACACCATATATTTT. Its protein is CSAAGGGVGNTIYF.

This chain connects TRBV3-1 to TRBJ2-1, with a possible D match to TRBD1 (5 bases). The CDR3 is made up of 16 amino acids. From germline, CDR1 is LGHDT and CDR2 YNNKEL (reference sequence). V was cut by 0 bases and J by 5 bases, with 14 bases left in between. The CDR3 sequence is CASSQDHPGSNNEQFF. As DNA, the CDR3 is TGTGCCAGCAGCCAAGATCATCCAGGGTCTAACAATGAGCAGTTCTTC.

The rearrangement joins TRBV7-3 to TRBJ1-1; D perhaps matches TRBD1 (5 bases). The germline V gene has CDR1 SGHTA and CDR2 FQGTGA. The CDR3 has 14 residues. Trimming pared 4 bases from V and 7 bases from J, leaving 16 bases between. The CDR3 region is CASSSYAGTGEAFF. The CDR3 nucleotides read TGTGCCAGCAGCTCTTACGCCGGGACCGGTGAAGCTTTCTTT.

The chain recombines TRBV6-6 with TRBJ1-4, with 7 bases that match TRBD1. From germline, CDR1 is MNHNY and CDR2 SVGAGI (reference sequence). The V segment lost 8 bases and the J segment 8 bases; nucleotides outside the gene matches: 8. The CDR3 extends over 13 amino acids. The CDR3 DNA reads TGTGCCAGCGTCCGACAGGGAGGGGAAAAACTGTTTTTT. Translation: CASVRQGGEKLFF.

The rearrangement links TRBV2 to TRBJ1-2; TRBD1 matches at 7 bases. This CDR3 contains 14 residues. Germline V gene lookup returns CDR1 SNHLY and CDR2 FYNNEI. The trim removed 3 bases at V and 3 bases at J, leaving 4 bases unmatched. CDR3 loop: CASSDMGQHYGYTF. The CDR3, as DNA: TGTGCCAGCAGTGACATGGGACAGCACTATGGCTACACCTTC.

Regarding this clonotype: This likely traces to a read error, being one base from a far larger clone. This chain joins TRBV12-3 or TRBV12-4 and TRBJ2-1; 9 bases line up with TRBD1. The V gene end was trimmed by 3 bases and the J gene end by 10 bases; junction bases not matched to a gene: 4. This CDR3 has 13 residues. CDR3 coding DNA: TGTGCCAGCAGTTTGACAGGGGGATACGAGCAGTTCTTC. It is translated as CASSLTGGYEQFF.

CDR3 amino acids: CASSPRRGVGETQYF. DNA for the CDR3: TGCGCCAGCAGCCCAAGGAGGGGAGTAGGCGAGACCCAGTACTTC. The chain employs TRBV5-1 and TRBJ2-5; TRBD2 is a possible D gene (6 bases). V lost 4 bases and J 5 bases, leaving 18 bases between the germline ends. Germline CDR1 SGHRS, CDR2 YFSETQ. The CDR3 extends over 15 amino acids.

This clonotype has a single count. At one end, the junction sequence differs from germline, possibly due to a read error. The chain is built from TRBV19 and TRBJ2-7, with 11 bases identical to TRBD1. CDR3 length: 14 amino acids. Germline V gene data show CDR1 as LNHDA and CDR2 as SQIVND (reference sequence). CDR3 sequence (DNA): TGTACCAGTAGTCCGGGACAGGGGGCCTACGAGCAGTACTTC. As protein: CTSSPGQGAYEQYF.

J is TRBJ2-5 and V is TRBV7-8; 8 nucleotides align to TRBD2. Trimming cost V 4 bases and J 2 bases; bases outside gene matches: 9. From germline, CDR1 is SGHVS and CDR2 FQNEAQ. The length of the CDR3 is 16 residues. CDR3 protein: CASSSHERGRQETQYF. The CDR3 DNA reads TGTGCCAGCAGCTCACACGAGCGGGGGCGTCAAGAGACCCAGTACTTC.

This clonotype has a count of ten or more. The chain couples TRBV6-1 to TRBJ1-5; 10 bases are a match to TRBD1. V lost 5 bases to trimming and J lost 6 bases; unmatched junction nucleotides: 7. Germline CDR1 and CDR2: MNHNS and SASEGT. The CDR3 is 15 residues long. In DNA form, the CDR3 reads TGTGCCAGCAGTCCCACCGGGACAGGGGCTCAGCCCCAGCATTTT. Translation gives CASSPTGTGAQPQHF.

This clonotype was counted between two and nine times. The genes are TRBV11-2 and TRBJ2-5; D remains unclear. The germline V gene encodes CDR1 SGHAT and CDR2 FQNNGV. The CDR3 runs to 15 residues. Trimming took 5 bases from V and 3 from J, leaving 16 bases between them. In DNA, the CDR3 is TGTGCCAGCAGCATAGGGTCGAGACCGGAAGAGACCCAGTACTTC. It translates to CASSIGSRPEETQYF.

CDR3: CASSLEPGLAVSEVSGANVLTF. CDR3 in DNA: TGTGCCAGCAGCTTGGAACCGGGACTAGCGGTTTCAGAGGTCTCTGGGGCCAACGTCCTGACTTTC. The chain recombines TRBV5-4 with TRBJ2-6; 11 nucleotides line up with TRBD2. V was clipped by 0 bases and J by 0 bases; unmatched bases: 14. The germline V gene has CDR1 SGHNT and CDR2 YYREEE (reference sequence). This CDR3 spans 22 amino acids.

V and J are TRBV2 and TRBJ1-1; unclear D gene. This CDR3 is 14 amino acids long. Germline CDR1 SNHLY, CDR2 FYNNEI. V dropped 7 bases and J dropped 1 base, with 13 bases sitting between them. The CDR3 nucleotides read TGTGCCAGCAACGAGGGAAGTTCGAACACTGAAGCTTTCTTT. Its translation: CASNEGSSNTEAFF. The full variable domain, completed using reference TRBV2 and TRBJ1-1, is EPEVTQTPSHQVTQMGQEVILRCVPISNHLYFYWYRQILGQKVEFLVSFYNNEISEKSEIFDDQFSVERPDGSNFTLKIRSTKLEDSAMYFCASNEGSSNTEAFFGQGTRLTVV.

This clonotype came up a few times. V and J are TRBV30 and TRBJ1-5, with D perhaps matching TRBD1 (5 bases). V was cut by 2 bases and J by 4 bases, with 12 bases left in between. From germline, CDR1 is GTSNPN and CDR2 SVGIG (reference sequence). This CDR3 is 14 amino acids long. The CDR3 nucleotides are TGTGCCTGGAGTCCTGGGACGGGGAATCAGCCCCAGCATTTT. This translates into CAWSPGTGNQPQHF.